This T cell receptor beta chain appears in the sequencing data of a study of blood T cell repertoires in COVID-19. Overall study context: Collection of acute and convalescent COVID-19 samples took place in the United States, Italy and Spain. Nucleic acid was either cDNA or gDNA, and it came from T cells, B-cell-depleted T cells, or PBMCs.

Original processing notes: Cell counts per sample came from amplifying reference gene primers. Some clones are missing from TCRdb's copy, which holds only in-frame ones; the method was immunoSEQ multiplex PCR. V, J and clone size reflect that table, while D and trimming were determined from the DNA. The sample yields approximately 210,000 clones, around 86% seen once. Sequenced sample: peripheral blood. This TCR came from a man younger than 40 who had recovered from COVID-19.

The CDR3 loop reads CATSAGSAGGASDTQYF. The CDR3 region has the DNA TGTGCCACCAGTGCGGGATCGGCAGGGGGCGCGTCAGATACGCAGTATTTT. The chain is built from TRBV24-1 and TRBJ2-3, with TRBD1 matching over 8 bases. The CDR3 is 17 amino acids. CDR1 is KGHDR and CDR2 is SFDVKD in the germline V gene. J was trimmed by 4 bases and V by 5 bases; bases with no gene match: 13.